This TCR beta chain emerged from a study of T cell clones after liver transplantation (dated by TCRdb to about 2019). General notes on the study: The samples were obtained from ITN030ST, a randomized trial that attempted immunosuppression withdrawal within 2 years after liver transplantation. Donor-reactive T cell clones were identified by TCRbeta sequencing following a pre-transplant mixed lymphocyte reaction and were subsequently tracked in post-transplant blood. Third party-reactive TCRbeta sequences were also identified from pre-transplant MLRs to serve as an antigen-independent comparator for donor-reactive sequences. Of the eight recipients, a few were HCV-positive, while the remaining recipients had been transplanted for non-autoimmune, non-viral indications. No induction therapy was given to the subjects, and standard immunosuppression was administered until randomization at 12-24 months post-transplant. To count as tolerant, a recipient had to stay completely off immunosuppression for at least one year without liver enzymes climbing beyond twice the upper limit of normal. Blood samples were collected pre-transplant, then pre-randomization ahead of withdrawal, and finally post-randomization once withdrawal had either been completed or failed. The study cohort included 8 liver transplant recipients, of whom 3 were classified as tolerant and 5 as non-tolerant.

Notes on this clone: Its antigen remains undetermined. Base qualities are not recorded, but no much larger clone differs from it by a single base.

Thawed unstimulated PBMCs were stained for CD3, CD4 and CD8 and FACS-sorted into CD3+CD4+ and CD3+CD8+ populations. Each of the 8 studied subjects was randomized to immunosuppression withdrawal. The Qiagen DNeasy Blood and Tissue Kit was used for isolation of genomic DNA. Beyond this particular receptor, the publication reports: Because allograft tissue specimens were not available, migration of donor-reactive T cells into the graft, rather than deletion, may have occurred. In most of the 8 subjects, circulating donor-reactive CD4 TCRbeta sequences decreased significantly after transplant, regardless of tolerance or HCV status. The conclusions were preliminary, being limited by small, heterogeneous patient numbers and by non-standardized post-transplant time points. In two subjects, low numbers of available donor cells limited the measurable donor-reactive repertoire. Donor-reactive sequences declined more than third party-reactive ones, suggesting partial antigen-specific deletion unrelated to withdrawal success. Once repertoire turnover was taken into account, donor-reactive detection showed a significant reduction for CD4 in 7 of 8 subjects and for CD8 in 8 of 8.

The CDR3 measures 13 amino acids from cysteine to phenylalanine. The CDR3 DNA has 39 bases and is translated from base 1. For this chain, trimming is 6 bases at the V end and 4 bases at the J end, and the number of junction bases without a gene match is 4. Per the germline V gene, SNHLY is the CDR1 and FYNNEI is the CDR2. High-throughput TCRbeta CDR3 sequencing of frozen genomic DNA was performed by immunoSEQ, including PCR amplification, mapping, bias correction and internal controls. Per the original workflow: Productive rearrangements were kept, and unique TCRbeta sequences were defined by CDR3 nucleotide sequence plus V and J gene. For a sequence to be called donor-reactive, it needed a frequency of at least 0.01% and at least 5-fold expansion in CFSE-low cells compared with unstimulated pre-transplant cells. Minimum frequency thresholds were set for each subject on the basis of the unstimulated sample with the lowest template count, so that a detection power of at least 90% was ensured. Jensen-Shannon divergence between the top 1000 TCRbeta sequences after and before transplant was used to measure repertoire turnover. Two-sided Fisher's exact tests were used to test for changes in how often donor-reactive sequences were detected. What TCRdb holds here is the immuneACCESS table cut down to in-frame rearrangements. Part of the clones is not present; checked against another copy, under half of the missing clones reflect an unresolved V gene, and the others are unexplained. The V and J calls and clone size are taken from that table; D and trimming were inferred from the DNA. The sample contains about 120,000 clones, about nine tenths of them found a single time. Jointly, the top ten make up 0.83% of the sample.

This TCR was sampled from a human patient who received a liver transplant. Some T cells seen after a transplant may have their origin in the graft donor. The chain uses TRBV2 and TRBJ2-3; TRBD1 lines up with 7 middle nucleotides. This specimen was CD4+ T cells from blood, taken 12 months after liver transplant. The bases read TGTGCCAGCAGCAGCCAGGGGGCAGATACGCAGTATTTT. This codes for CASSSQGADTQYF. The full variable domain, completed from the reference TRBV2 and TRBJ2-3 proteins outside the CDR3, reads EPEVTQTPSHQVTQMGQEVILRCVPISNHLYFYWYRQILGQKVEFLVSFYNNEISEKSEIFDDQFSVERPDGSNFTLKIRSTKLEDSAMYFCASSSQGADTQYFGPGTRLTVL.